Listed below are T cell receptor beta chains from one sample, sequenced in a study of cytomegalovirus exposure and HLA in healthy donors. The method was immunoSEQ multiplex PCR; TCRdb's version includes in-frame clones alone and lacks a portion of them. The profile shows a few hundred thousand clones, roughly 70% of them singletons. The specimen was PBMCs. Receptors originate from a female donor in good health and CMV-seronegative. Both conserved end residues are part of each CDR3. D genes are given only for firm matches.

>TRBJ2-7|TRBV5-1|.
CASSLGLNEQYF
>TRBJ2-2|TRBV11-2|.
CASSAQWGETGELFF
>TRBJ2-7|TRBV19|TRBD1
CASSIDDRAAYEQYF
>TRBJ2-1|TRBV7-8|TRBD2
CASSFTSGGSYNEQFF
>TRBJ1-5|TRBV19|TRBD1
CASRDGTGGQPQHF
>TRBJ1-2|TRBV2|.
CASSEVRGGGYTF
>TRBJ1-4|TRBV11-3|TRBD1
CASSFRQGAAKLFF
>TRBJ2-7|TRBV7-9|.
CASSLEWATVDEQYF
>TRBJ1-4|TRBV6-1|.
CASRLVRDVEKLFF
>TRBJ2-7|TRBV5-4|TRBD2
CASSLRTSGPEDGQYF
>TRBJ2-2|TRBV5-1|TRBD1
CASSFYRGLNTGELFF
>TRBJ1-2|TRBV7-9|.
CSSSLAVANYGYTF
>TRBJ2-2|TRBV5-6|.
CASSLGSTGELFF
>TRBJ2-5|TRBV21-1|.
CASSKALQVFCRETQYF
>TRBJ2-5|TRBV5-1|.
CASSSLHRQQETQYF
>TRBJ1-1|TRBV6-1|.
CASGERAEAFF
>TRBJ2-3|TRBV18|.
CASSPQGADTQYF
>TRBJ2-3|TRBV5-1|.
CASSLQATDTQYF
>TRBJ1-2|TRBV2|TRBD1
CASRADREYGYTF
>TRBJ2-2|TRBV6-1|TRBD2
CASIRTSANTGELFF
>TRBJ2-1|TRBV5-4|TRBD2
CASSFPSGGVDEQFF
>TRBJ2-7|TRBV19|.
CASSFAFAGSYEQYF
>TRBJ2-1|TRBV5-1|TRBD1
CASSLGQGANEQFF
>TRBJ2-5|TRBV27|TRBD2
CASTRLSSGKETQYF
>TRBJ2-6|TRBV4-1|TRBD1
CASSRIIRDRLSGANVLTF
>TRBJ1-1|TRBV6-1|.
CASSEDPADTEAFF
>TRBJ2-7|TRBV10-3|TRBD2
CAISEAGQPYEQYF
>TRBJ2-3|TRBV29-1|TRBD2
CSVGGLAGGITDTQYF
>.|TRBV18|TRBD1
CASSLGTGTMDEQYF
>TRBJ2-5|TRBV5-1|TRBD1
CASSLAGQGETQYF
>TRBJ2-1|TRBV10-3|TRBD2
CAISDWTSSYNEQFF
>TRBJ1-1|TRBV28|.
CAAGRGGVTEAFF
>TRBJ2-3|TRBV5-1|TRBD2
CASSLFTSGMALTDTQYF
>TRBJ2-2|TRBV19|.
CASSPGQTNTGELFF
>TRBJ2-7|TRBV13|TRBD1
CASSMGQGGEQYF
>TRBJ2-3|TRBV5-4|.
CASSPGHSTDTQYF
>TRBJ1-4|TRBV7-9|TRBD1
CASSLGPAGGVEKLFF
>TRBJ2-5|TRBV9|TRBD1
CASSPTWTGVGETQYF
>TRBJ1-6|TRBV28|.
CASSGGEGRNSPLHF
>TRBJ2-7|TRBV7-2|TRBD2
CASRSGLADYYEQYF
>TRBJ1-1|TRBV7-9|.
CSSSPIGGSTEAFF
>TRBJ2-5|TRBV20-1|.
CSARAAQTQYF
>TRBJ2-4|TRBV5-1|TRBD1
CASSPQGGKNIQYF
>TRBJ2-5|TRBV21-1|.
CASSKKRGGTGKTQYF
>TRBJ2-1|TRBV5-1|TRBD2
CASSWAVGLAGEPGWGEQFF
>TRBJ2-1|TRBV7-2|.
CASSTTSTNEQFF
>TRBJ2-7|TRBV5-6|.
CASSLQGYEQYF
>TRBJ2-5|TRBV5-8|TRBD2
CASSLARLAGIQETQYF
>TRBJ2-2|TRBV27|.
CASSLFGRVETGELFF
>TRBJ2-1|TRBV5-6|TRBD2
CASSLDLAVYNEQFF